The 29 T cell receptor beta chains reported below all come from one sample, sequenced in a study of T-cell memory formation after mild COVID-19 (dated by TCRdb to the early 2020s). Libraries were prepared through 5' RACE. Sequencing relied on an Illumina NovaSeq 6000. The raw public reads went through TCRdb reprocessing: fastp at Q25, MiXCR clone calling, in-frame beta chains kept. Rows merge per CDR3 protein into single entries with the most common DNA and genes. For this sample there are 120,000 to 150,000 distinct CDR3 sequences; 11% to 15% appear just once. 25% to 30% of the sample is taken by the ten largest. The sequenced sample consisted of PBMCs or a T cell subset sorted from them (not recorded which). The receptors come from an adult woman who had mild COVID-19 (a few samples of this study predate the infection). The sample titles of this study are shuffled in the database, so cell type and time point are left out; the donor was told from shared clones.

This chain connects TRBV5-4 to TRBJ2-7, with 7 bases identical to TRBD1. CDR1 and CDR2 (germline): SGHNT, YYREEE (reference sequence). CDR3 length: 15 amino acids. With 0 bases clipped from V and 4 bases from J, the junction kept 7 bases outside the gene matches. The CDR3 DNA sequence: TGTGCCAGCAGCTTGGAGGGGGCGGTCGGTTACGAGCAGTACTTC. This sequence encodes CASSLEGAVGYEQYF. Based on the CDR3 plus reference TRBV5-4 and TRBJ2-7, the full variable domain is ETGVTQSPTHLIKTRGQQVTLRCSSQSGHNTVSWYQQALGQGPQFIFQYYREEENGRGNFPPRFSGLQFPNYSSELNVNALELDDSALYLCASSLEGAVGYEQYFGPGTRLTVT.

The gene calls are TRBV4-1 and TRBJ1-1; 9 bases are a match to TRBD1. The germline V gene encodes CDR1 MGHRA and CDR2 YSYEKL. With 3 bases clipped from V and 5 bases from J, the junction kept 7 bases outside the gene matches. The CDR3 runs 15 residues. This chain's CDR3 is CASSQGGQGGTEAFF. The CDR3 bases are TGCGCCAGCAGCCAGGGGGGACAGGGAGGAACTGAAGCTTTCTTT.

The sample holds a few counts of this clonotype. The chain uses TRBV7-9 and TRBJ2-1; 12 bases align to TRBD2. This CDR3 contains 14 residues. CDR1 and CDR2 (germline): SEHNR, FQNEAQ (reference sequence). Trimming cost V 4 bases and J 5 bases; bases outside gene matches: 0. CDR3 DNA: TGTGCCAGCAGCTGGACTAGCGGGAACAATGAGCAGTTCTTC. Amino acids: CASSWTSGNNEQFF.

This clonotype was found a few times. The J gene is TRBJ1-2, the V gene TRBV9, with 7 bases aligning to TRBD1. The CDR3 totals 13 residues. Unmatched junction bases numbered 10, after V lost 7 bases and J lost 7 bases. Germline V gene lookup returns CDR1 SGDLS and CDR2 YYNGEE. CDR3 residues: CASGTGAASGYTF. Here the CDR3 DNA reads TGTGCCAGCGGAACAGGGGCGGCGAGTGGCTACACCTTC.

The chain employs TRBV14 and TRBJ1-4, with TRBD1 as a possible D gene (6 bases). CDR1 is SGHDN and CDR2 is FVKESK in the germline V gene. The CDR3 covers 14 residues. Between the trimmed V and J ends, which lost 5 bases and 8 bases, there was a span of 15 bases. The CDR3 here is CASSLGGFREKLFF. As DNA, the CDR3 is TGTGCCAGCAGCTTAGGGGGGTTTCGCGAAAAACTGTTTTTT. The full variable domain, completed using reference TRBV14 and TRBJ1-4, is EAGVTQFPSHSVIEKGQTVTLRCDPISGHDNLYWYRRVMGKEIKFLLHFVKESKQDESGMPNNRFLAERTGGTYSTLKVQPAELEDSGVYFCASSLGGFREKLFFGSGTQLSVL.

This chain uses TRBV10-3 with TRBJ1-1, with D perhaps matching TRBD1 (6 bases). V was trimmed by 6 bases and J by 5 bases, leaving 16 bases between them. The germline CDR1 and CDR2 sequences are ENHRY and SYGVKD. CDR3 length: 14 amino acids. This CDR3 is CAISTQGGGTEAFF. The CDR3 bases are TGTGCCATCAGCACACAGGGAGGAGGGACTGAAGCTTTCTTT.

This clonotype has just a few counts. DNA for the CDR3: TGTGCCAGCAGTCAATCTTACCCTCACCCCTCGCGGACCTCCTACGAGCAGTACTTC. This codes for CASSQSYPHPSRTSYEQYF. The chain is built from TRBV27 and TRBJ2-7, with D unclear. Germline V lookup: CDR1 MNHEY, CDR2 SMNVEV (reference sequence). This CDR3 has 19 amino acids. V lost 5 bases to trimming and J lost 0 bases, with 26 bases between them.

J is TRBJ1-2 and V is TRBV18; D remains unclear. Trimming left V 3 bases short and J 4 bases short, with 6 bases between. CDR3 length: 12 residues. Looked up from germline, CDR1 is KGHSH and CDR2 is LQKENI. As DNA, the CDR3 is TGTGCCAGCTCACCGGCGGGCTATGGCTACACCTTC. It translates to CASSPAGYGYTF.

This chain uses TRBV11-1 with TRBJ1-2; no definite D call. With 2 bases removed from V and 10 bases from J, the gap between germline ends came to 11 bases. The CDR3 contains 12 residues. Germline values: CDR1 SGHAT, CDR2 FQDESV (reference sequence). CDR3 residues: CASSLTSSFYTF. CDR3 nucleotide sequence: TGTGCCAGCAGCTTAACGTCAAGCTTCTACACCTTC.

The CDR3 nucleotides are TGTGCCAGCACTCAACGGACTGAAGCTTTCTTT. This gives the protein CASTQRTEAFF. The chain couples TRBV12-3 or TRBV12-4 to TRBJ1-1, with unresolved D. This CDR3 spans 11 amino acids. V lost 7 bases to trimming and J lost 5 bases, with 8 bases between them.

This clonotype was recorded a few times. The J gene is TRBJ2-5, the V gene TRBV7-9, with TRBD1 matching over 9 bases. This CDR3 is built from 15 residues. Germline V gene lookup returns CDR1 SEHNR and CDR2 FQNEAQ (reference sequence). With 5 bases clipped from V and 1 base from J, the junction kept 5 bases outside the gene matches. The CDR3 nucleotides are TGTGCCAGCAGCGCCCTACAGGGGGCCCAAGAGACCCAGTACTTC. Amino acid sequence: CASSALQGAQETQYF.

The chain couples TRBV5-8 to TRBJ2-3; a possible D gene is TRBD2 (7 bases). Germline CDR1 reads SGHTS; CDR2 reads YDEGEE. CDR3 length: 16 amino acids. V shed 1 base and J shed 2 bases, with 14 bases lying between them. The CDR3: CASSLLGGDDTDTQYF. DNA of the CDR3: TGTGCCAGCAGCTTGTTAGGGGGGGATGACACAGATACGCAGTATTTT.

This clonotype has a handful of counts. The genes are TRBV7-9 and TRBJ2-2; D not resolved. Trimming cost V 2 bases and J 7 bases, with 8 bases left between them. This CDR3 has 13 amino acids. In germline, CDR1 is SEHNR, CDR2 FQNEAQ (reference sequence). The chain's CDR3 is CASSLMGYGELFF. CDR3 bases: TGTGCCAGCAGCTTAATGGGGTACGGGGAGCTGTTTTTT.

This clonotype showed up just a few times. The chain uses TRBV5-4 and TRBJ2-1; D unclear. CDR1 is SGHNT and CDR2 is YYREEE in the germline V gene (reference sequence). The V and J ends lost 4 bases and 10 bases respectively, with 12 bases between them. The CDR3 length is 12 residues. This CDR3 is CASSASGTEQFF. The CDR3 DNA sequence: TGTGCCAGCAGCGCATCGGGCACAGAGCAGTTCTTC.

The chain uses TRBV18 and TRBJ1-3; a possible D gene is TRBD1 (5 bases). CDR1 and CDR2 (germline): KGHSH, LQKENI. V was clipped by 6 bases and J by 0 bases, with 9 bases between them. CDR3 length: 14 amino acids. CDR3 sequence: CASSRDFSGNTIYF. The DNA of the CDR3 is TGTGCCAGCTCCCGGGACTTCTCTGGAAACACCATATATTTT.

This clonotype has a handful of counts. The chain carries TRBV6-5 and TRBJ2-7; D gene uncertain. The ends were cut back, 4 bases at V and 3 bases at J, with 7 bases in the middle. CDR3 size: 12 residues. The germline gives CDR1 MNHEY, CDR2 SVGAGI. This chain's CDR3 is CASSSYNYEQYF. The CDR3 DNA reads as TGTGCCAGCAGTTCTTACAACTACGAGCAGTACTTC.

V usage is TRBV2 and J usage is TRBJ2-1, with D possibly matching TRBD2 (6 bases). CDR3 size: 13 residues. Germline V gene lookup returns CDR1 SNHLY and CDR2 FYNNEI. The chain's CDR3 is CASALAPYNEQFF. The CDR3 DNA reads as TGTGCGAGCGCCCTAGCGCCGTACAATGAGCAGTTCTTC.

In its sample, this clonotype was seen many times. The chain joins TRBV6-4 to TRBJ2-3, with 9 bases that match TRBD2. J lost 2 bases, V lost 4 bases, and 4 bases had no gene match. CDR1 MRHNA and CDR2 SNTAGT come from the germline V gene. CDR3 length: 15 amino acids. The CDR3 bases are TGTGCCAGCAGTGTCCTAGCGGGGTCCACAGATACGCAGTATTTT. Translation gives CASSVLAGSTDTQYF.

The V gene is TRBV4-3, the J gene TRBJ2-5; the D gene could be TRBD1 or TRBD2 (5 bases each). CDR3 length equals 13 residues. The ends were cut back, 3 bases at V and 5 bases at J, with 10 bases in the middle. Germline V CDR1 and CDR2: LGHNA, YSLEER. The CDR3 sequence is CASSQGTVETQYF. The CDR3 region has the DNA TGCGCCAGCAGCCAGGGGACGGTCGAGACCCAGTACTTC.

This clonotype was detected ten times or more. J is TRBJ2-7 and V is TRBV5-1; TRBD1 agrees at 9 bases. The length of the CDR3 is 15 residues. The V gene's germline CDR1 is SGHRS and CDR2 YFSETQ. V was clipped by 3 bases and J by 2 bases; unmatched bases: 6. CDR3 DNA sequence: TGCGCCAGCAGCTGGGGGACAGGGAGCACCTACGAGCAGTACTTC. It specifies CASSWGTGSTYEQYF.

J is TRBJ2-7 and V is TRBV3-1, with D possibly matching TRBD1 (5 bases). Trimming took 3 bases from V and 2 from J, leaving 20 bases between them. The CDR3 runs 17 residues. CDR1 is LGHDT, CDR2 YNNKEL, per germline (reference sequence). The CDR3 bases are TGTGCCAGCAGCCAGAGCACAAACCACAGGCAGCCCTACGAGCAGTACTTC. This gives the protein CASSQSTNHRQPYEQYF.

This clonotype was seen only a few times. CDR3 protein: CASSHPTAFYEQYF. In DNA, the CDR3 is TGTGCCAGCAGCCACCCGACGGCATTCTACGAGCAGTACTTC. This rearrangement joins TRBV14 to TRBJ2-7, with D hard to call. The CDR3 has 14 amino acids. Between the trimmed V and J ends, which lost 3 bases and 3 bases, there was a span of 12 bases. The germline gives CDR1 SGHDN, CDR2 FVKESK.

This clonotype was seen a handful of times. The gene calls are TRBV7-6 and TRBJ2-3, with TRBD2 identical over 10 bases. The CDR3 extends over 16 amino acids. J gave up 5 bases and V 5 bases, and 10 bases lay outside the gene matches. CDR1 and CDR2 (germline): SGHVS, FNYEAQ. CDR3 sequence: CASSPSSSGRLDTQYF. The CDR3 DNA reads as TGTGCCAGCAGCCCTAGCTCTAGCGGGAGATTAGATACGCAGTATTTT. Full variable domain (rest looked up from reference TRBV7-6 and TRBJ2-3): GAGVSQSPRYKVTKRGQDVALRCDPISGHVSLYWYRQALGQGPEFLTYFNYEAQQDKSGLPNDRFSAERPEGSISTLTIQRTEQRDSAMYRCASSPSSSGRLDTQYFGPGTRLTVL.

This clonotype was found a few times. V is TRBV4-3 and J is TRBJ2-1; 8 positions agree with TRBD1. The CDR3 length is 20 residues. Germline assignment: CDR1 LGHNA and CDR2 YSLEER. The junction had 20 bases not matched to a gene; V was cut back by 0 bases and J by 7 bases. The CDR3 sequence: CASSQDRWDSDREWVNEQFF. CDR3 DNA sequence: TGCGCCAGCAGCCAAGATCGATGGGACTCGGACAGGGAATGGGTAAATGAGCAGTTCTTC.

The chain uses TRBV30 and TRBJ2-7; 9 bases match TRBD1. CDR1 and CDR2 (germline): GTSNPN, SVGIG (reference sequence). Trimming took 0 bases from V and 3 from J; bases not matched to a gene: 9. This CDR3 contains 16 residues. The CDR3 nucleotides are TGTGCCTGGAGTGTACCAACCGGGACAGGGCTCTACGAGCAGTACTTC. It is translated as CAWSVPTGTGLYEQYF.

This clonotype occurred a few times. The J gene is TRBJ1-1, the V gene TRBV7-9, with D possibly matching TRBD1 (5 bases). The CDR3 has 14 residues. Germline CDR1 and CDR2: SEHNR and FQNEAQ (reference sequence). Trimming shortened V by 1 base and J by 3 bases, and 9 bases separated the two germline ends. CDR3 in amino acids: CASSLVGGYTEAFF. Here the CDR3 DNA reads TGTGCCAGCAGCTTAGTGGGGGGATACACTGAAGCTTTCTTT.

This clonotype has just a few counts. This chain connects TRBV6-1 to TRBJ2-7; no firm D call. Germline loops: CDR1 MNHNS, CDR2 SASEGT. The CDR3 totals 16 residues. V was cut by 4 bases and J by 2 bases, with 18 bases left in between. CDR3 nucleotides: TGTGCCAGCAGTGTTAAACATGCGGCGAGAACCTACGAGCAGTACTTC. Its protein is CASSVKHAARTYEQYF.

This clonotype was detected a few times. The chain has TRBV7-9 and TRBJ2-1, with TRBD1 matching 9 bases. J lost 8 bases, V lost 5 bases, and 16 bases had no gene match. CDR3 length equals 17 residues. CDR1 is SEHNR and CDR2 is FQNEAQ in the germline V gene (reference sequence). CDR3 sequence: CASSLSVPGQGFHEQFF. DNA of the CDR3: TGTGCCAGCAGCCTCTCCGTGCCGGGACAGGGTTTCCATGAGCAGTTCTTC.

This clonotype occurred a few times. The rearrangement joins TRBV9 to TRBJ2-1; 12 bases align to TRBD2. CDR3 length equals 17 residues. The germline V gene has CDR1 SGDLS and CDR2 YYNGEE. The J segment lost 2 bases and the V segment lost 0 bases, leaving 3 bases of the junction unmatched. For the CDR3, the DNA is TGTGCCAGCAGCGTAGGACTAGCGGGAGTCGCCTACAATGAGCAGTTCTTC. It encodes CASSVGLAGVAYNEQFF.